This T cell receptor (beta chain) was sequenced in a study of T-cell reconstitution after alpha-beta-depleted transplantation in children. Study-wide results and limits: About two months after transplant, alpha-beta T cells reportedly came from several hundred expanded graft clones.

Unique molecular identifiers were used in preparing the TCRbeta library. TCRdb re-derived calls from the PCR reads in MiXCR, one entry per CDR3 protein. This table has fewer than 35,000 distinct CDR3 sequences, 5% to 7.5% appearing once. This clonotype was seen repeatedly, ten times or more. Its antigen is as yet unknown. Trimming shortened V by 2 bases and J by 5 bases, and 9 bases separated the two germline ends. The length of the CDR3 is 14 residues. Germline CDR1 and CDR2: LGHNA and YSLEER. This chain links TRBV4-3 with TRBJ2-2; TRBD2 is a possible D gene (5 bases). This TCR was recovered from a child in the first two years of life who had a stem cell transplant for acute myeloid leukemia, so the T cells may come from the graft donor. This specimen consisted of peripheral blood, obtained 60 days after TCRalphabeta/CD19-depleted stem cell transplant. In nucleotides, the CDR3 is TGCGCCAGCAGCCAATTCGGAGGAACCGGGGAGCTGTTTTTT. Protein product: CASSQFGGTGELFF.